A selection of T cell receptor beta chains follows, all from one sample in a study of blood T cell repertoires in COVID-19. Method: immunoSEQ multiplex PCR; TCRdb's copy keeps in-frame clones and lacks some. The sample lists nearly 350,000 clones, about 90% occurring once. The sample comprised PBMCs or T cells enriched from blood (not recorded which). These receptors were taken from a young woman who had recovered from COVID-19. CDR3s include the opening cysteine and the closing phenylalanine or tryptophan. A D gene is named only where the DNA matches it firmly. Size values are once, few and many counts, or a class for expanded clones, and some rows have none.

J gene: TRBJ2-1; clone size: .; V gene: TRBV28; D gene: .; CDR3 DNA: TGTGCCAGCAGTTTAAGCAGGGTAGGGAATGAGCAGTTCTTC; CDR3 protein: CASSLSRVGNEQFF
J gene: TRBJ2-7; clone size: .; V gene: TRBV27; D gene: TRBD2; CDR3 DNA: TGTGCCAGCAGTCCTACTAGCGGGGGTCCGACGGTCAAGTACTTC; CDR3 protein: CASSPTSGGPTVKYF
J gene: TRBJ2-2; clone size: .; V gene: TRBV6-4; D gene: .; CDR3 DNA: TGTGCCAGCAGTTACGACAGGGAGGCCGGGGAGCTGTTTTTT; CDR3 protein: CASSYDREAGELFF
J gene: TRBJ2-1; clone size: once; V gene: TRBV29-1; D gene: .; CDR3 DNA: TGCAGCGTTGAAAGACAGGGAGGACAGTTCTTC; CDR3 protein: CSVERQGGQFF
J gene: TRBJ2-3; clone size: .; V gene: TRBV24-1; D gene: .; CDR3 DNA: TGTGCCACCGGGGGGAGCACAGATACGCAGTATTTT; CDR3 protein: CATGGSTDTQYF
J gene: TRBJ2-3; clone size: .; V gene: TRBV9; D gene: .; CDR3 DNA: TGTGCCAGCAGCGCCTTTCCGGGAGAGGCGCAGTATTTT; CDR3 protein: CASSAFPGEAQYF
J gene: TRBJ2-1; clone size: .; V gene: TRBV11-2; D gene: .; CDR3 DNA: TGTGCCAGCAGCCGTTTAAAGCGATGGCATGAGCAGTTCTTC; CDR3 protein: CASSRLKRWHEQFF
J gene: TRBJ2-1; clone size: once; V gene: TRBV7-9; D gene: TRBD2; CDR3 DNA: TGTGCCAGCAGCTTAGGTTCGGGGGGGTATGAGCAGTTCTTC; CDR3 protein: CASSLGSGGYEQFF
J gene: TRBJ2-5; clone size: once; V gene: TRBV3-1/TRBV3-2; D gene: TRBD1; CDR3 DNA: TGTGCCAGCAGCCACCTCCTCGGTGGGGGACAGGGGCCATGGGAGACCCAGTACTTC; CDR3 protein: CASSHLLGGGQGPWETQYF
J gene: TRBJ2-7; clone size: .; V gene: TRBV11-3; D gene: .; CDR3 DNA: TGTGCCAGCAGCTCCCCCCAGGGAGGCGAGCAGTACTTC; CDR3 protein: CASSSPQGGEQYF
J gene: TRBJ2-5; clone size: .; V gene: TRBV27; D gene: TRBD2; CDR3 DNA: TGTGCCAGCAGGCTAGCGGGGCACGAGACCCAGTACTTC; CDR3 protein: CASRLAGHETQYF
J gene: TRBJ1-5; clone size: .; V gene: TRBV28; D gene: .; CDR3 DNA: TGTGCCAGCAGTACAGAACAGCTTACCCCCCAGCATTTT; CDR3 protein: CASSTEQLTPQHF
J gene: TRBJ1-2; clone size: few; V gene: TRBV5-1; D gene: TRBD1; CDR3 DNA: TGCGCCAGCAGCTACCGGACAGGGGATTCTAACTATGGCTACACCTTC; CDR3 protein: CASSYRTGDSNYGYTF
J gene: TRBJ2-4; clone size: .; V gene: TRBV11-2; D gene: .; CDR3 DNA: TGTGCCAGCAGCTTTGCCGCTGGGGCATCCCGGAACATTCAGTACTTC; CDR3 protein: CASSFAAGASRNIQYF
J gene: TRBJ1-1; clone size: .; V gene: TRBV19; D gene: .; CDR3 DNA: TGTGCCAGTAGTATAGCCCAGGGGAACACTGAAGCTTTCTTT; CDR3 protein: CASSIAQGNTEAFF
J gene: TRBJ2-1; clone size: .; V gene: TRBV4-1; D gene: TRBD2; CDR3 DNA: TGCGCCAGCAGCTTTCGCTCCGGGGGGGGCCCTGGGGCCTCATCCTACAATGAGCAGTTCTTC; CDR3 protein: CASSFRSGGGPGASSYNEQFF
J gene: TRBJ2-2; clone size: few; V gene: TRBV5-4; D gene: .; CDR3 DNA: TGTGCCAGCAGTCGGGGGTTGCCGCGGGGAACCGGGGAGCTGTTTTTT; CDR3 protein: CASSRGLPRGTGELFF
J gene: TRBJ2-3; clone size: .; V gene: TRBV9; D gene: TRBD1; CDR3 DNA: TGTGCCAGCAGTGCCCAGGGACAGCCCTACACAGATACGCAGTATTTT; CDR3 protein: CASSAQGQPYTDTQYF
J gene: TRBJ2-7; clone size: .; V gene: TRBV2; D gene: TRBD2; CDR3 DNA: TGTGCCAGCAGTGAAGCGCTGGGGCGGGGGGGCCTCTACGAGCAGTACTTC; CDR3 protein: CASSEALGRGGLYEQYF
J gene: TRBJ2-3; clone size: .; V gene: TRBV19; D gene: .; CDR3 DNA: TGTGCCAGTAGTATAGCGGGGGGCACAGATACGCAGTATTTT; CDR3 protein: CASSIAGGTDTQYF
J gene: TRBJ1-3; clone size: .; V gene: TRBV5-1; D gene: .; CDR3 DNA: TGCGCCACCCGGATGGAGGGCTCCTCTGGAAACACCATATATTTT; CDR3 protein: CATRMEGSSGNTIYF
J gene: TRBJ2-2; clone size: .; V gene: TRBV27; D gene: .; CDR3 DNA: TGTGCCAGCAGTCCAAACACCGGGGAGCTGTTTTTT; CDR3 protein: CASSPNTGELFF
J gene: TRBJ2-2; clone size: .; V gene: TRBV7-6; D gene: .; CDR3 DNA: TGTGCCAGCCCACGGCAGCAGGGCGGCGGGGAGCTGTTTTTT; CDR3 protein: CASPRQQGGGELFF
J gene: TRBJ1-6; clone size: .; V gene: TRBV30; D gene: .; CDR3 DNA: TGTGCCCGGCGGACAGTCAATTCACCCCTCCACTTT; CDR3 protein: CARRTVNSPLHF
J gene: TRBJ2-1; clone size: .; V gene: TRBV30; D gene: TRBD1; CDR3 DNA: TGTGCCTGGAGTGCTAGGGACAGACTATACAATGAGCAGTTCTTC; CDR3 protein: CAWSARDRLYNEQFF
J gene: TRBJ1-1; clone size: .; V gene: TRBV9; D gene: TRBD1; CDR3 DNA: TGTGCCAGCAGCCCACCGGGACAGGGATGGGAAGCTTTCTTT; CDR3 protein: CASSPPGQGWEAFF
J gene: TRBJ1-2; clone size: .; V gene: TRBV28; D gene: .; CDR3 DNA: TGTGCCAGCAGAAGGCAGGGCGGGGGGTATGGCTACACCTTC; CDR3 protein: CASRRQGGGYGYTF
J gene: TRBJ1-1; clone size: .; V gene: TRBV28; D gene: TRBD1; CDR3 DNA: TGTGCCAGCAGTTTACGGGGCAGGGGGGTCTTTTATACTGAAGCTTTCTTT; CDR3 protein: CASSLRGRGVFYTEAFF
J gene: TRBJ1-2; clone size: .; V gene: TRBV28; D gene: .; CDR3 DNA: TGTGCCAGCAAATTCTCCGACAGAGACTATGGCTACACCTTC; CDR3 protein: CASKFSDRDYGYTF
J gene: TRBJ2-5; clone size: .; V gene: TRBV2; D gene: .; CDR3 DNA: TGTGCCAGCAGCCCAGGGCACAAACAAGAGACCCAGTACTTC; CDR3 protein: CASSPGHKQETQYF
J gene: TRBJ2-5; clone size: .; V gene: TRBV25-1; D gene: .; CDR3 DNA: TGTGCCAGCACCGAGTCGACAGCCCAAGAGACCCAGTACTTC; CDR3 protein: CASTESTAQETQYF
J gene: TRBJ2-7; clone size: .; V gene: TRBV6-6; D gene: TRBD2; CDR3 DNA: TGTGCCAGCAGGCCCAGCGGGGGGGAATCCTACGAGCAGTACTTC; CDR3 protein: CASRPSGGESYEQYF
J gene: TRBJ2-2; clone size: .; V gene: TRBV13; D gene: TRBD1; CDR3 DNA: TGTGCCAGCAGCTTGACAGGGCCCGGGGAGCTGTTTTTT; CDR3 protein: CASSLTGPGELFF
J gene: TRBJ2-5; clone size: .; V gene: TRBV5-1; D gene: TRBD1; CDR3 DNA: TGCGCCAGCAGCCGCGGACAGGGTAACCAAGAGACCCAGTACTTC; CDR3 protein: CASSRGQGNQETQYF
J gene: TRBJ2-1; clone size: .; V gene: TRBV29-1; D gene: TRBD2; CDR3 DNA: TGCAGCGTTGAAGGGTTAGCGGGGGAGAATGAGCAGTTCTTC; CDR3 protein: CSVEGLAGENEQFF
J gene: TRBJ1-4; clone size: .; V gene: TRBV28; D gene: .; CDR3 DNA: TGTGCCAGCAATAGAGAAAATGAAAAACTGTTTTTT; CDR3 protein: CASNRENEKLFF
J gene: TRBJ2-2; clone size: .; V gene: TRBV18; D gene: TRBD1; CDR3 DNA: TGTGCCAGCTCACCCAGACAGGGAAGGGATACCGGGGAGCTGTTTTTT; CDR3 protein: CASSPRQGRDTGELFF
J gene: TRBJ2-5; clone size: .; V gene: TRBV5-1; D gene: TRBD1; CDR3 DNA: TGCGCCAGCAGCTTGACGGACAGGACCCAAGAGACCCAGTACTTC; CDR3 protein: CASSLTDRTQETQYF
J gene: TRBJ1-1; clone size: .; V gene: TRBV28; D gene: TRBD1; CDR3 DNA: TGTGCCAGCAAACGACGGGACAGGGGGCCGGGTGAAGCTTTCTTT; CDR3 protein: CASKRRDRGPGEAFF
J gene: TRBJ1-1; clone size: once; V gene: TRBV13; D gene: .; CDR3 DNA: TGTGCCAGCAGCGCGGGATTTACTGAAGCTTTCTTT; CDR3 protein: CASSAGFTEAFF
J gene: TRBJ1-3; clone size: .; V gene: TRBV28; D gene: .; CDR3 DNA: TGTGCCAGCAGTTTAGGGGGGGCGAGGGGAAACACCATATATTTT; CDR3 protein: CASSLGGARGNTIYF